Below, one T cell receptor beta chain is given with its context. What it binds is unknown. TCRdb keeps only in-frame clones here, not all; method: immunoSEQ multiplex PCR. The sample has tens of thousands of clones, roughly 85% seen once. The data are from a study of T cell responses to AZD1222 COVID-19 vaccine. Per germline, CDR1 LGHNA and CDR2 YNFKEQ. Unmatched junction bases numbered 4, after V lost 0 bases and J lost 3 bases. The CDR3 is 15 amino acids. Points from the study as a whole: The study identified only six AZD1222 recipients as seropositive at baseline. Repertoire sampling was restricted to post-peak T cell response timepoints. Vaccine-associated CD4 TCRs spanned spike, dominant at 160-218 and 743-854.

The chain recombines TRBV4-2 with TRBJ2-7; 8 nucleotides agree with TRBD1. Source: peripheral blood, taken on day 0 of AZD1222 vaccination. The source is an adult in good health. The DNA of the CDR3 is TGTGCCAGCAGCCAAGAGGAGGACAGGGACTACGAGCAGTACTTC. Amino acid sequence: CASSQEEDRDYEQYF.